These 20 T cell receptor beta chains were all obtained from the same sample, sequenced in a study of cytomegalovirus exposure and HLA in healthy donors. PCR primers comprised 60 Vbeta and 13 Jbeta primers. TCRdb keeps only in-frame clones here, not all; method: immunoSEQ multiplex PCR. The repertoire consists of roughly 160,000 clones, with about 71% occurring once and the leading ten covering approximately 3%. Sequencing was carried out using PBMCs. The receptors shown here come from a woman between 25 and 40 years old in good health and CMV-seronegative.

The rearrangement links TRBV20-1 to TRBJ1-2, with D uncertain. This CDR3 spans 11 amino acids. Germline lookup yields CDR1 DFQATT and CDR2 SNEGSKA (reference sequence). The V end lost 5 bases, the J end lost 5 bases, and 9 bases lay between the germline ends. The CDR3 nucleotides are TGCAGTGCTGGAGCGGGGTATGGCTACACCTTC. Translation: CSAGAGYGYTF.

The CDR3, as DNA: TGTGCCAGCAGCGTGGACTTGCGGGGGGCCCAAGAGACCCAGTACTTC. This codes for CASSVDLRGAQETQYF. The chain has TRBV5-4 and TRBJ2-5, with 8 positions matching TRBD2. V was clipped by 4 bases and J by 1 base; unmatched bases: 9. The germline V gene has CDR1 SGHNT and CDR2 YYREEE (reference sequence). The CDR3 length is 16 residues.

The chain carries TRBV4-3 and TRBJ2-7; 11 positions match TRBD2. Germline V gene sequence: CDR1 LGHNA, CDR2 YSLEER. After removal of 4 bases from V and 2 bases from J, the junction contained 4 bases not matched to a gene. CDR3 length equals 15 residues. DNA for the CDR3: TGCGCCAGCAGCCGGGGACTAGCGGAAACCTACGAGCAGTACTTC. Amino acid sequence: CASSRGLAETYEQYF.

The chain combines TRBV28 with TRBJ2-3; D ambiguous. Germline V gene lookup returns CDR1 MDHEN and CDR2 SYDVKM. V was pared by 6 bases and J by 8 bases, with 12 bases between. The CDR3 is 12 amino acids. As DNA, the CDR3 is TGTGCCAGCAGAAGGTTGCCGGGTACGCAGTATTTT. Its protein product is CASRRLPGTQYF.

The rearrangement links TRBV7-6 to TRBJ2-5; 9 positions agree with TRBD2. The better agreement between TRBJ2-7 and the DNA end casts doubt on the J call. The CDR3 has 14 residues. Looked up from germline, CDR1 is SGHVS and CDR2 is FNYEAQ. CDR3 sequence (DNA): TGTGCCAGCAGCCGGACTAGCGTGGATTACGAGCAGTACTTC. Translation gives CASSRTSVDYEQYF.

The chain uses TRBV18 and TRBJ1-3; the match to TRBD1 covers 8 bases. The length of the CDR3 is 15 residues. J was trimmed by 0 bases and V by 4 bases; bases with no gene match: 2. Germline assignment: CDR1 KGHSH and CDR2 LQKENI. CDR3 in DNA: TGTGCCAGCTCACAAGGGACAGGCTCTGGAAACACCATATATTTT. It specifies CASSQGTGSGNTIYF.

This chain links TRBV19 with TRBJ2-1; TRBD2 aligns across 11 bases. From germline, CDR1 is LNHDA and CDR2 SQIVND (reference sequence). The CDR3 has 16 residues. Germline trimming cut 1 base from V and 8 bases from J; bases unmatched to any gene: 7. The CDR3 coding sequence is TGTGCCAGTAGTATAGTACTAGCGGGAGTATATCATGAGCAGTTCTTC. This encodes CASSIVLAGVYHEQFF. The variable domain in full, with the rest retrieved from reference TRBV19 and TRBJ2-1, is DGGITQSPKYLFRKEGQNVTLSCEQNLNHDAMYWYRQDPGQGLRLIYYSQIVNDFQKGDIAEGYSVSREKKESFPLTVTSAQKNPTAFYLCASSIVLAGVYHEQFFGPGTRLTVL.

This clone has a handful of counts. The genes are TRBV9 and TRBJ2-5; tentative D call: TRBD2 (6 bases). V lost 4 bases to trimming and J lost 2 bases, with 9 bases between them. The CDR3 has 13 amino acids. Germline CDR1 and CDR2: SGDLS and YYNGEE. For the CDR3, the DNA is TGTGCCAGCAGCCCGGGACTTCAAGAGACCCAGTACTTC. Translated: CASSPGLQETQYF.

This sequence joins TRBV5-4 and TRBJ2-7, with unresolved D. V gave up 0 bases and J gave up 5 bases, with 12 bases separating them. The CDR3 runs 14 residues. CDR1 and CDR2 from the germline V gene are SGHNT and YYREEE (reference sequence). The CDR3 coding sequence is TGTGCCAGCAGCTTGGCCGAAGGAAGCGACGAGCAGTACTTC. This translates into CASSLAEGSDEQYF.

The rearrangement uses TRBV6-6 and TRBJ2-5; 9 bases are a match to TRBD2. Trimming at V came to 2 bases and at J to 4 bases, leaving 5 bases not matched to a gene. CDR3 length: 15 residues. In germline, CDR1 is MNHNY, CDR2 SVGAGI (reference sequence). The CDR3 DNA reads as TGTGCCAGCAGTTACGGTGGACTAGCGAGAGAGACCCAGTACTTC. This encodes CASSYGGLARETQYF.

Here the CDR3 reads CATSLGRSVNTEAFF. In DNA, the CDR3 is TGTGCCACCAGCCTGGGGAGAAGTGTGAACACTGAAGCTTTCTTT. The chain combines TRBV15 with TRBJ1-1; the D is unclear. Germline V CDR1 and CDR2: LNHNV, YYDKDF (reference sequence). The length of the CDR3 is 15 residues. Trimming removed 5 bases at V and 0 bases at J, with 13 bases between.

This clone appeared a single time. The V call is TRBV29-1, the J call TRBJ2-5, with a possible D match to TRBD2 (6 bases). The J call may be faulty, since TRBJ2-7 better matches the DNA end. This CDR3 has 12 amino acids. Looked up from germline, CDR1 is SQVTM and CDR2 is ANQGSEA. The CDR3 loop reads CSAIADSYEQYF. The CDR3, as DNA: TGCAGCGCTATAGCGGATTCCTACGAGCAGTACTTC.

This chain connects TRBV29-1 to TRBJ2-2, with 8 nucleotides matching TRBD2. Germline V gene data show CDR1 as SQVTM and CDR2 as ANQGSEA. This CDR3 is built from 13 residues. V was clipped by 7 bases and J by 2 bases; unmatched bases: 3. The CDR3: CSAAGGNTGELFF. CDR3 DNA: TGCAGCGCCGCGGGGGGTAACACCGGGGAGCTGTTTTTT.

This clone was counted between two and nine times. V is TRBV9 and J is TRBJ1-2; 8 nucleotides line up with TRBD1. The trim removed 3 bases at V and 7 bases at J, leaving 17 bases unmatched. CDR3 length equals 17 residues. Germline CDR1 SGDLS, CDR2 YYNGEE. CDR3 bases: TGTGCCAGCAGCGGGGTGGACAGGGCCAGGCGGCGGGGTGGCTACACCTTC. It specifies CASSGVDRARRRGGYTF.

This clone was seen only a few times. Other DNA sequences within the sample encode an identical CDR3. V is TRBV28 and J is TRBJ1-2; 7 nucleotides align to TRBD1. The CDR3 is 13 amino acids. Unmatched junction bases numbered 3, after V lost 6 bases and J lost 2 bases. The germline gives CDR1 MDHEN, CDR2 SYDVKM. CDR3 bases: TGTGCCAGCAGCCTGGGACAGAACTATGGCTACACCTTC. Translated, it gives CASSLGQNYGYTF.

J is TRBJ2-5 and V is TRBV6-1, with D possibly TRBD2 on 6 matching bases. V was trimmed by 3 bases and J by 1 base, leaving 12 bases between them. Germline lookup yields CDR1 MNHNS and CDR2 SASEGT. This CDR3 is 15 amino acids long. This CDR3 is CASSDPPSAQETQYF. For the CDR3, the DNA is TGTGCCAGCAGTGACCCCCCTAGCGCCCAAGAGACCCAGTACTTC.

This clone was seen a few times. This chain joins TRBV19 and TRBJ2-7; no definite D call. The CDR3 extends over 14 amino acids. The germline V gene encodes CDR1 LNHDA and CDR2 SQIVND (reference sequence). Trimming removed 3 bases at V and 4 bases at J, with 13 bases between. CDR3 region: CASSIGSRRYEQYF. The CDR3 nucleotides read TGTGCCAGTAGTATTGGTAGCCGAAGATACGAGCAGTACTTC.

J is TRBJ2-2 and V is TRBV28; D remains unclear. Trimming cost V 6 bases and J 0 bases, with 17 bases left between them. The CDR3 has 17 amino acids. Germline V gene sequence: CDR1 MDHEN, CDR2 SYDVKM. CDR3: CASRIPDGQTNTGELFF. DNA for the CDR3: TGTGCCAGCAGAATACCTGATGGGCAGACGAACACCGGGGAGCTGTTTTTT. Filled out from reference TRBV28 and TRBJ2-2, the complete variable domain reads DVKVTQSSRYLVKRTGEKVFLECVQDMDHENMFWYRQDPGLGLRLIYFSYDVKMKEKGDIPEGYSVSREKKERFSLILESASTNQTSMYLCASRIPDGQTNTGELFFGEGSRLTVL.

The V call is TRBV4-3, the J call TRBJ2-1; D is undetermined. The CDR3 contains 16 residues. Trimming removed 0 bases from V and 3 bases from J, with 12 bases in between. In germline, CDR1 is LGHNA, CDR2 YSLEER. The CDR3: CASSQDRLVRYNEQFF. DNA of the CDR3: TGCGCCAGCAGCCAAGATCGGCTAGTTCGCTACAATGAGCAGTTCTTC.

The CDR3 spells CASRADRSNQPQHF. CDR3 nucleotide sequence: TGTGCCAGCAGAGCCGACAGAAGTAATCAGCCCCAGCATTTT. This chain uses TRBV2 with TRBJ1-5; TRBD1 might be the D (5 bases). Trimming shortened V by 6 bases and J by 4 bases, and 13 bases separated the two germline ends. The CDR3 length is 14 residues. CDR1 SNHLY and CDR2 FYNNEI come from the germline V gene.